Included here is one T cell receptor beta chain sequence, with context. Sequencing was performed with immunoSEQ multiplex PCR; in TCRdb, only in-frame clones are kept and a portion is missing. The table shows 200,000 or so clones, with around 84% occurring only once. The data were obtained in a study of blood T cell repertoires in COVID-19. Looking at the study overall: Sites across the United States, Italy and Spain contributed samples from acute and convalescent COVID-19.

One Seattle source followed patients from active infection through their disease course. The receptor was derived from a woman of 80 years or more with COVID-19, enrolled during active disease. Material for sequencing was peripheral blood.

The CDR3 spells CASSLAVEYGYTF. The CDR3 nucleotides read TGTGCCAGCAGCCTTGCAGTCGAATATGGCTACACCTTC. This chain uses TRBV28 with TRBJ1-2, with D uncertain. CDR3 size: 13 residues. The V end was cut by 6 bases, the J end by 5 bases, with 13 bases between. CDR1 and CDR2 (germline): MDHEN, SYDVKM.